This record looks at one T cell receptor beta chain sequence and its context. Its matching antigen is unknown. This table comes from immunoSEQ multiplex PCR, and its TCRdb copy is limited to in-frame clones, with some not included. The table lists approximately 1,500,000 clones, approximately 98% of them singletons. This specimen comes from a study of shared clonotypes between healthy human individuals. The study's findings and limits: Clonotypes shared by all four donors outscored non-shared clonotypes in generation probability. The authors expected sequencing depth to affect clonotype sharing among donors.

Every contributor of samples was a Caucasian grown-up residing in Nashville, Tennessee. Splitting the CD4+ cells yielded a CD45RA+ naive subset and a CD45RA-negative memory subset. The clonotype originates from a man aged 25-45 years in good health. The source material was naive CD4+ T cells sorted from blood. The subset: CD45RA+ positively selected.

CDR3: CASSESVRGSGYTF. The CDR3 nucleotides read TGCGCCAGCAGTGAGTCGGTTCGAGGGTCTGGCTACACCTTC. This sequence joins TRBV10-1 and TRBJ1-2; D remains unclear. The CDR3 runs to 14 residues. V lost 0 bases to trimming and J lost 7 bases, with 12 bases between them. CDR1 and CDR2 from the germline V gene are WNHNN and SYGVQD (reference sequence).